A selection of T cell receptor beta chains follows, all from one sample in a study of blood T cell repertoires in COVID-19. Produced via immunoSEQ multiplex PCR; TCRdb's table is partial and in-frame only. The data contain 150,000 to 200,000 clones, approximately 85% of them seen just once; the ten biggest clones take up 6.5% to 7.5%. The sample was peripheral blood. These receptors all stem from a man aged 80 or over with COVID-19, enrolled during active disease. The CDR3 runs from the conserved cysteine through the conserved F or W.

V	J	CDR3
TRBV6-5	TRBJ1-1	CASSSPGVNTEAFF
TRBV12-3/TRBV12-4	TRBJ2-1	CASSLSGGYEQFF
TRBV6-6	TRBJ1-1	CASRGDRAFYTEAFF
TRBV27	TRBJ1-5	CASSSFNQPQHF
TRBV2	TRBJ2-3	CASSELAGVTDTQYF
TRBV2	TRBJ1-4	CASSAGAGTGAEKLFF
TRBV3-1/TRBV3-2	TRBJ1-3	CASSARVSGNTIYF
TRBV19	TRBJ1-4	CASSTTGGNEKLFF
TRBV7-9	TRBJ1-5	CASSPEGISNQPQHF
TRBV2	TRBJ2-2	CASSTGHTGELFF
TRBV7-9	TRBJ1-4	CASSLGGGLVEKLFF
TRBV15	TRBJ2-5	CATSRAGGEETQYF
TRBV25-1	TRBJ1-1	CASRAVGGLNTEAFF
TRBV6-1	TRBJ1-1	CASSETTVTEAFF
TRBV2	TRBJ2-5	CASSESGLTGGETQYF
TRBV18	TRBJ2-4	CASAQGSEDIQYF
TRBV27	TRBJ1-5	CASSFSRDSNQPQHF
TRBV7-3	TRBJ2-1	CASSLGARREQFF
TRBV18	TRBJ2-7	CASSPTGGTSLEQYF
TRBV6-2/TRBV6-3	TRBJ2-5	CASSSEPGTSGWETQYF
TRBV6-6	TRBJ2-5	CASSYSNREETQYF
TRBV14	TRBJ2-5	CASSPGLAASQETQYF
TRBV4-2	TRBJ2-3	CASSPLRGTGSDTQYF
TRBV11-2	TRBJ1-1	CASSYSGEPGSGAFF
TRBV6-5	TRBJ2-7	CASSTTSGGSYEQYF
TRBV19	TRBJ1-1	CASSTSGGKNTEAFF
TRBV5-1	TRBJ1-2	CASSLGGTGIYGYTF
TRBV6-5	TRBJ1-5	CASRGEQNQPQHF
TRBV4-1	TRBJ1-6	CASSQDRDRSYNSPLHF
TRBV19	TRBJ2-1	CASSPLGQGNEQFF
TRBV6-5	TRBJ1-2	CASSYSRSGYGYTF
TRBV28	TRBJ2-3	CASSQQGGDTDTQYF
TRBV7-9	TRBJ2-3	CASSSRDRGTDTQYF
TRBV7-2	TRBJ2-3	CASSLGGVVVDTQYF
TRBV6-1	TRBJ2-3	CASSGGTAASSTDTQYF
TRBV11-2	TRBJ2-7	CASSQIDRDNYEQYF
TRBV7-3	TRBJ1-6	CASRLGGDSPLHF
TRBV9	TRBJ2-5	CASSVESGGLGGETQYF
TRBV7-2	TRBJ1-1	CASSLGWRGGGRTEAFF
TRBV19	TRBJ1-2	CAKWITGGPMGYTF
TRBV6-5	TRBJ1-4	CASSPDRLGEKLFF
TRBV10-2	TRBJ2-1	CASSLAGGNEQFF
TRBV19	TRBJ2-7	CASRPASGGAYEQYF
TRBV7-9	TRBJ2-7	CASSLEPGGFEQYF
TRBV28	TRBJ1-1	CASSLQGGTEAFF
TRBV12-3/TRBV12-4	TRBJ1-1	CASSFNRNTEAFF
TRBV19	TRBJ2-1	CASSIGSGEGYNEQFF